A single sample is the source of the 5 T cell receptor beta chains below, sequenced in a study of identifying expanded T cells in peripheral blood. Sequenced by immunoSEQ multiplex PCR; TCRdb stores in-frame clones only, minus some. The data contain approximately 120,000 clones, about nine tenths of them seen just once; the ten biggest clones take up around 8.3%. The source material was blood. Every receptor here comes from a person aged 18 to 75 in good health.

This clone appeared a few times. J is TRBJ2-7 and V is TRBV4-1; TRBD2 is a possible D gene (5 bases). V dropped 0 bases and J dropped 7 bases, with 16 bases sitting between them. Germline-derived CDR1 and CDR2 are MGHRA and YSYEKL. There are 15 residues in the CDR3. The CDR3 DNA follows: TGCGCCAGCAGCCAAGATCTAGTAGCGAGAAAGGAGCAGTACTTC. It codes for CASSQDLVARKEQYF.

This chain connects TRBV20-1 to TRBJ2-1; D is undetermined. Germline CDR1 is DFQATT and CDR2 is SNEGSKA (reference sequence). This CDR3 region has 10 residues. V was trimmed by 6 bases and J by 5 bases, leaving 5 bases between them. The CDR3: CSARNNEQFF. The CDR3, as DNA: TGCAGTGCCCGTAACAATGAGCAGTTCTTC.

The rearrangement joins TRBV21-1 to TRBJ1-2; the tabulated D call, TRBD1, remains unverified against the DNA. TRBV21-1 is marked as a pseudogene. This CDR3 is 15 amino acids long. The CDR3 region has the DNA TGTGCCAGCAGCAAAGAAGAAAAAGGGGAATACGGCTACACCTTC. Amino acid sequence: CASSKEEKGEYGYTF.

The chain couples TRBV7-6 to TRBJ2-5; 9 nucleotides match TRBD1. Per the germline V gene, CDR1 is SGHVS and CDR2 is FNYEAQ. The CDR3 contains 12 residues. V was pared by 8 bases and J by 5 bases, with 3 bases of the junction left unmatched. The CDR3 protein is CASRGQGETQYF. CDR3 in DNA: TGTGCCAGCCGCGGACAGGGGGAGACCCAGTACTTC.

This clone was recorded once. The V gene is TRBV7-9, the J gene TRBJ1-1, with a possible D match to TRBD1 (5 bases). Germline V gene data show CDR1 as SEHNR and CDR2 as FQNEAQ (reference sequence). V lost 3 bases and J lost 5, with 13 bases in between. This CDR3 contains 14 residues. The DNA of the CDR3 is TGTGCCAGCAGCTTCTTAGTCGGGGGAACTGAAGCTTTCTTT. As protein: CASSFLVGGTEAFF. The entire variable domain, with the rest obtained from reference TRBV7-9 and TRBJ1-1, is as follows: DTGVSQNPRHKITKRGQNVTFRCDPISEHNRLYWYRQTLGQGPEFLTYFQNEAQLEKSRLLSDRFSAERPKGSFSTLEIQRTEQGDSAMYLCASSFLVGGTEAFFGQGTRLTVV.